This T cell receptor beta chain was identified during a study of T cell responses to AZD1222 COVID-19 vaccine. General study findings and limits: Clonal diversity was possibly underestimated; the donors were predominantly white British and more often female.

The assay was immunoSEQ multiplex PCR, and TCRdb's table has in-frame clones only and misses some. Of under 200,000 clones in the sample, around nine tenths were seen once. Notes on this clone: Its antigen is not identified.

The CDR3 is 13 amino acids. Germline loops: CDR1 SGHVS, CDR2 FQNEAQ. Trimming shortened V by 1 base and J by 3 bases, and 4 bases separated the two germline ends. Sequencing was performed on peripheral blood, taken 28 days after the second AZD1222 dose. This chain uses TRBV7-8 with TRBJ2-1; D call uncertain. This clonotype was obtained from an adult who received the AZD1222 COVID-19 vaccine. CDR3 loop: CASSLDRYNEQFF. Written as DNA, the CDR3 is TGTGCCAGCAGCTTAGATCGCTACAATGAGCAGTTCTTC.